Following are 17 T cell receptor beta chains from one sample sequenced in a study of blood T cell repertoires in COVID-19. Clones were read by immunoSEQ multiplex PCR, and TCRdb kept only the in-frame ones, dropping some. Of tens of thousands of clones in the sample, 75% to 90% were seen once. The sample comprised peripheral blood. These receptors originate from a man between 65 and 85 years old with acute or convalescent COVID-19.

The CDR3 region is CATSEPGTSGQETQYF. The CDR3 region has the DNA TGTGCCACCAGTGAGCCTGGGACTAGCGGCCAAGAGACCCAGTACTTC. The chain joins TRBV24-1 to TRBJ2-5; 11 nucleotides line up with TRBD2. Trimming removed 4 bases from V and 1 base from J; junction bases left unmatched: 4. From germline, CDR1 is KGHDR and CDR2 SFDVKD. CDR3 length equals 16 residues.

This clone occurred once. This chain uses TRBV10-3 with TRBJ2-3, with TRBD2 matching over 11 bases. Germline V gene sequence: CDR1 ENHRY, CDR2 SYGVKD. The CDR3 extends over 14 amino acids. The ends lost 11 bases at V and 4 bases at J; junction bases unmatched: 8. CDR3 bases: TGTGCCGTAAAGGGGACTAGCGGAGCAGATACGCAGTATTTT. It translates to CAVKGTSGADTQYF.

V is TRBV7-2 and J is TRBJ2-1, with TRBD2 matching over 10 bases. This CDR3 spans 16 amino acids. Germline CDR1 reads SGHTA; CDR2 reads FQGNSA. J was trimmed by 4 bases and V by 4 bases; bases with no gene match: 7. The CDR3 DNA is TGTGCCAGCAGCTCAAACCTAGCGGGAGCGTACAATGAGCAGTTCTTC. As protein: CASSSNLAGAYNEQFF.

V and J are TRBV28 and TRBJ1-2; possibly TRBD1 for D (5 bases). Germline values: CDR1 MDHEN, CDR2 SYDVKM. Trimming stripped 6 bases from V and 8 bases from J, with 19 bases between. The CDR3 is 14 amino acids. The CDR3 DNA reads as TGTGCCAGCAGCGAGACCGGGCAGGGTGGAGGCTACACCTTC. Protein sequence: CASSETGQGGGYTF.

This chain uses TRBV9 with TRBJ2-7, with TRBD2 matching 7 bases. The CDR3 is 15 amino acids. Looked up from germline, CDR1 is SGDLS and CDR2 is YYNGEE. With 0 bases clipped from V and 3 bases from J, the junction kept 6 bases outside the gene matches. The CDR3 DNA follows: TGTGCCAGCAGCGTAGGGTCTAGCGGTAACTACGAGCAGTACTTC. It is translated as CASSVGSSGNYEQYF.

V is TRBV4-2 and J is TRBJ1-1; no firm D call. Trimming removed 0 bases at V and 5 bases at J, with 13 bases between. This CDR3 comprises 15 residues. CDR1 is LGHNA and CDR2 is YNFKEQ in the germline V gene. The CDR3 DNA reads as TGTGCCAGCAGCCAAGATGAGGGAAGGATGACTGAAGCTTTCTTT. Protein sequence: CASSQDEGRMTEAFF.

This chain uses TRBV12-3 or TRBV12-4 with TRBJ1-3; tentatively, D is TRBD1 (5 bases). V was shortened by 10 bases and J by 2 bases, with 12 bases between the two germline ends. This CDR3 spans 13 amino acids. This chain's CDR3 is CANSPGPGNTIYF. In DNA, the CDR3 is TGTGCCAACTCCCCAGGGCCTGGAAACACCATATATTTT.

The CDR3 loop is CASSQGRDQTQYF. The CDR3 region has the DNA TGCGCCAGCAGCCAAGGCCGGGATCAAACCCAGTACTTC. This chain uses TRBV4-3 with TRBJ2-5; D is possibly TRBD2 (5 bases). The CDR3 length is 13 residues. V was cut by 1 base and J by 8 bases, with 11 bases left in between. From germline, CDR1 is LGHNA and CDR2 YSLEER.

The V gene is TRBV5-6, the J gene TRBJ1-1; 8 bases are a match to TRBD1. The CDR3 extends over 16 amino acids. J gave up 2 bases and V 4 bases, and 10 bases lay outside the gene matches. Looked up from germline, CDR1 is SGHDT and CDR2 is YYEEEE. The CDR3 reads CASSRLGTGPNTEAFF. The CDR3 region has the DNA TGTGCCAGCAGCCGTCTCGGGACAGGACCTAACACTGAAGCTTTCTTT. Combining the CDR3 with reference TRBV5-6 and TRBJ1-1 gives the whole variable domain DAGVTQSPTHLIKTRGQQVTLRCSPKSGHDTVSWYQQALGQGPQFIFQYYEEEERQRGNFPDRFSGHQFPNYSSELNVNALLLGDSALYLCASSRLGTGPNTEAFFGQGTRLTVV.

The J gene is TRBJ2-2, the V gene TRBV29-1; maybe TRBD2 (5 bases). Per germline, CDR1 SQVTM and CDR2 ANQGSEA. V was trimmed by 3 bases and J by 2 bases, leaving 10 bases between them. The CDR3 length is 14 residues. CDR3 DNA sequence: TGCAGCGTTGACGAGGGCCTCAACACCGGGGAGCTGTTTTTT. Encoded protein: CSVDEGLNTGELFF.

The J gene is TRBJ1-1, the V gene TRBV6-5; D unresolved. The V gene's germline CDR1 is MNHEY and CDR2 SVGAGI. V lost 0 bases and J 8 bases, leaving 10 bases between the germline ends. This CDR3 spans 13 amino acids. The CDR3 DNA reads as TGTGCCAGCAGTTACTCCGAGGGAAGGGAAGCTTTCTTT. It is translated as CASSYSEGREAFF.

This clone is termed medium-sized. The chain has TRBV12-3 or TRBV12-4 and TRBJ2-7; 7 bases map to TRBD1. The junction had 5 bases not matched to a gene; V was cut back by 6 bases and J by 3 bases. The CDR3 spans 13 residues. The CDR3 coding sequence is TGTGCCAGCAGCCCGGGACAGATCTACGAGCAGTACTTC. This gives the protein CASSPGQIYEQYF.

This clone has a single count. This chain connects TRBV4-3 to TRBJ1-4; 7 positions match TRBD1. This CDR3 spans 15 amino acids. Germline-derived CDR1 and CDR2 are LGHNA and YSLEER. V was pared by 5 bases and J by 0 bases, with 3 bases of the junction left unmatched. The CDR3 DNA reads TGCGCCAGCAGCGCAACAGGGGCAACTAATGAAAAACTGTTTTTT. Encoded protein: CASSATGATNEKLFF.

The chain recombines TRBV5-1 with TRBJ1-2, with TRBD1 matching 7 bases. V lost 4 bases and J lost 4; bases outside the gene matches: 7. The V gene's germline CDR1 is SGHRS and CDR2 YFSETQ. CDR3 length: 14 residues. CDR3 loop: CASSLDRVSYGYTF. DNA for the CDR3: TGCGCCAGCAGCCTAGACAGGGTGAGCTATGGCTACACCTTC.

CDR3 protein: CASSASGRGTEAFF. CDR3 bases: TGTGCCAGCAGCGCCTCGGGCCGGGGGACTGAAGCTTTCTTT. The V and J genes are TRBV7-3 and TRBJ1-1; tentatively, D is TRBD1 (5 bases). Germline V gene lookup returns CDR1 SGHTA and CDR2 FQGTGA. Trimming removed 5 bases at V and 5 bases at J, with 15 bases between. This CDR3 comprises 14 residues.

The rearrangement links TRBV25-1 to TRBJ2-5, with D tentatively TRBD1 (6 bases). V dropped 4 bases and J dropped 2 bases, with 17 bases sitting between them. Per the germline V gene, CDR1 is MGHDK and CDR2 is SYGVNS. CDR3 length: 16 amino acids. In DNA form, the CDR3 reads TGTGCCAGCAGTGGGACAGAGACAGGAATACAAGAGACCCAGTACTTC. Amino acids: CASSGTETGIQETQYF.

This clone turned up a few times. The V call is TRBV5-6, the J call TRBJ1-6, with D perhaps matching TRBD1 (5 bases). The CDR3 extends over 14 amino acids. The V end lost 5 bases, the J end lost 10 bases, and 16 bases lay between the germline ends. From germline, CDR1 is SGHDT and CDR2 YYEEEE. CDR3 amino acids: CASRPGLNASPLHF. The CDR3 coding sequence is TGTGCCAGCAGACCGGGACTTAACGCATCACCCCTCCACTTT.